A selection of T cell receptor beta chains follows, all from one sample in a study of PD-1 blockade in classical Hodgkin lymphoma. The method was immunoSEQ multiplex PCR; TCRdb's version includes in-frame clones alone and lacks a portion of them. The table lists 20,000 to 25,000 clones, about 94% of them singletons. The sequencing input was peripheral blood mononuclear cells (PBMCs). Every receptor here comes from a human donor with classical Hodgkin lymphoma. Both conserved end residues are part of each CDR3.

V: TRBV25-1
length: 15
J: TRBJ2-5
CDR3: CASSESDWKQETQYF

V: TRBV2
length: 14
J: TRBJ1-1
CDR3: CASSPGTGGTEAFF

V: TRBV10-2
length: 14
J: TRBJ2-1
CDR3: CASSSPLKRNEQFF

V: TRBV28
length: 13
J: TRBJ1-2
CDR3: CASNSGGSYGYTF

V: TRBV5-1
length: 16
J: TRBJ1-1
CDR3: CASSGGQGAVNTEAFF

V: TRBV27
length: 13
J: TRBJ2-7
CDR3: CASRDLRGYEQYF

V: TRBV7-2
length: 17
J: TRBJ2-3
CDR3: CASSSSGSTVLPDTQYF

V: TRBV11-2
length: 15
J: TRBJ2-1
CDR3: CASSQTGQIYNEQFF

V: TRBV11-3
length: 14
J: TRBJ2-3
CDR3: CASSLDRLTDTQYF

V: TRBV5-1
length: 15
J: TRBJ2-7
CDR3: CASSLEATRVYEQYF

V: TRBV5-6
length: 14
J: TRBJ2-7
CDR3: CASSLTGAPYEQYF

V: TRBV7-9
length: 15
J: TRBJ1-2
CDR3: CASSLVGQGRSGYTF

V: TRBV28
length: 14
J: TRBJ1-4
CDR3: CASFVGTAGEKLFF

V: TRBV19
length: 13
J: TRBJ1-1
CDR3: CASSIMGSTEAFF

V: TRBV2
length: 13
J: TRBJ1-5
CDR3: CASTTGVDQPQHF

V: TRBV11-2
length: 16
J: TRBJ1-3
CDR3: CASSSSGWASGNTIYF

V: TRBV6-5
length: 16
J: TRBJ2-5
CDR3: CASSSYRTGIQETQYF

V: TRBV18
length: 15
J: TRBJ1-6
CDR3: CASSDGTSYNSPLHF

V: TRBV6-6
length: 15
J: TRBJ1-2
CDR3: CASTRDPNFGYGYTF

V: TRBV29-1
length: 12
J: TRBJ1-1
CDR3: CSVEVGRGVAFF

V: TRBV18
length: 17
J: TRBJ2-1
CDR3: CASSPARAGSSYNEQFF

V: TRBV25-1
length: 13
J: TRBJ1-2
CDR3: CASSGPPAYGYTF

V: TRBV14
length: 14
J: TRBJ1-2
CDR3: CASSQVQGDYGYTF

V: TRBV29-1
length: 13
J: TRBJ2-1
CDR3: CSVDLGETGEQFF

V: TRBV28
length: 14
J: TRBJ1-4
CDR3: CASFPGTGIEKLFF

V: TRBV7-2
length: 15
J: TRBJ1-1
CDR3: CASSLVSPTVGEAFF

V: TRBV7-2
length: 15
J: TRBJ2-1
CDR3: CASSYGTGLYNEQFF

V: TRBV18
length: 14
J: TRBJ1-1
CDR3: CASSPTGRFAEAFF

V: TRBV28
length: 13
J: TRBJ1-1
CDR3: CASSLSGRDKAFF

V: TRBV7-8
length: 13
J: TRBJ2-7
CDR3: CASSLGGGVEQYF

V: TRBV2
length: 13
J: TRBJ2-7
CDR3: CASSGGLSYEQYF

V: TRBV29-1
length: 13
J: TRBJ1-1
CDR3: CSVIEGMNTEAFF

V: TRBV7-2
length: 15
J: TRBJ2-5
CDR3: CASSLQSGEGETQYF

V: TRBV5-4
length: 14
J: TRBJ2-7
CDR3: CASSLEQGAYEQYF

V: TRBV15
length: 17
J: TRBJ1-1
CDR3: CATSRDGGHPWGTEAFF

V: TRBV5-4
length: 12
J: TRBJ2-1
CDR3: CASSLAHNEQFF

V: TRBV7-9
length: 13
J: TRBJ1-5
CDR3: CASSSTGSMTQHF

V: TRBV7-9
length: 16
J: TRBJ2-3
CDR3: CASSLPTPIRADTQYF

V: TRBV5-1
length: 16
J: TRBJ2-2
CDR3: CASSFSPSGNTGELFF

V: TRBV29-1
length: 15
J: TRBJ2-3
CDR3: CSVVLGTGSTDTQYF

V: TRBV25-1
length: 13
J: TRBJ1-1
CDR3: CASSTGGFTEAFF

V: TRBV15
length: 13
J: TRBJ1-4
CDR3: CATSRDQVEKLFF

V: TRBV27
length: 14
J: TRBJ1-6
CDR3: CASSFRQGGSPLHF

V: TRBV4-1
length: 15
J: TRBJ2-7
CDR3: CASSPGITDRAVQYF

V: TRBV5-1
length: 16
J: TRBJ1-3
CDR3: CATSLTRIHSGNTIYF

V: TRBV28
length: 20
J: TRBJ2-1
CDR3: CASSFPSPVSQRSSYNEQFF

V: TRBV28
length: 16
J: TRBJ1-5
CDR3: CASTNLGLMSNQPQHF

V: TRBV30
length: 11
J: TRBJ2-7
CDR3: CAWSSIREQYF

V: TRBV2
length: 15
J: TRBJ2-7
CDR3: CASRAGRGPPHEQYF

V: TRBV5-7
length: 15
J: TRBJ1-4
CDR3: CASSLGRTVSEKLFF

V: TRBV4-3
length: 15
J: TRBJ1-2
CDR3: CASSQGDRNHYGYTF